The 24 T cell receptor beta chains in this list originate from one sample, sequenced in a study of cytomegalovirus exposure and HLA in healthy donors. 60 Vbeta and 13 Jbeta primers were used in PCR. Method: immunoSEQ multiplex PCR; TCRdb's copy keeps in-frame clones and lacks some. The sample lists tens of thousands of clones, around 68% occurring once. Sequencing was done on a sample of PBMCs. These receptors were taken from a woman aged 25 to 39 in good health and CMV-seronegative.

This rearrangement joins TRBV7-9 to TRBJ2-7; maybe TRBD1 (5 bases). Trimming shortened V by 3 bases and J by 2 bases, and 11 bases separated the two germline ends. CDR1 is SEHNR and CDR2 is FQNEAQ in the germline V gene (reference sequence). The CDR3 sequence is 14 residues long. In nucleotides, the CDR3 is TGTGCCAGCAGCTTTTCCTTAGGGGCCTACGAGCAGTACTTC. Amino acids: CASSFSLGAYEQYF.

The genes are TRBV2 and TRBJ2-7, with D uncertain. Trimming cost V 5 bases and J 3 bases, with 8 bases left between them. The length of the CDR3 is 12 residues. The germline CDR1 and CDR2 sequences are SNHLY and FYNNEI. CDR3 sequence: CASSQVYYEQYF. For the CDR3, the DNA is TGTGCCAGCAGTCAGGTCTACTACGAGCAGTACTTC. Drawing the rest from reference TRBV2 and TRBJ2-7, the complete variable domain is EPEVTQTPSHQVTQMGQEVILRCVPISNHLYFYWYRQILGQKVEFLVSFYNNEISEKSEIFDDQFSVERPDGSNFTLKIRSTKLEDSAMYFCASSQVYYEQYFGPGTRLTVT.

This clone was seen repeatedly, ten times or more. The rearrangement links TRBV7-2 to TRBJ2-2; D is perhaps TRBD1 (6 bases). Germline CDR1 reads SGHTA; CDR2 reads FQGNSA. There are 16 residues in the CDR3. The V gene lost 0 bases and the J gene lost 3 bases, with 11 bases spanning the gap. In DNA, the CDR3 is TGTGCCAGCAGCTTAGCGGCAGGGGTCTACACCGGGGAGCTGTTTTTT. This sequence encodes CASSLAAGVYTGELFF.

V and J are TRBV2 and TRBJ2-4; D might be TRBD2 (5 bases). The V and J ends lost 6 bases and 10 bases respectively, with 10 bases between them. Germline-derived CDR1 and CDR2 are SNHLY and FYNNEI. The CDR3 length is 11 residues. The CDR3 sequence: CASSPGVIQYF. Here the CDR3 DNA reads TGTGCCAGCAGCCCCGGGGTTATTCAGTACTTC.

The chain recombines TRBV9 with TRBJ1-2; TRBD1 matches at 8 bases. V shed 4 bases, J shed 6 bases, and the junction held 8 bases outside the gene matches. Germline CDR1 is SGDLS and CDR2 is YYNGEE. This CDR3 contains 14 residues. The CDR3 loop reads CASSRTGGGNGYTF. The CDR3 nucleotides read TGTGCCAGCAGCAGAACAGGGGGAGGAAATGGCTACACCTTC.

The V and J genes are TRBV4-2 and TRBJ1-1, with 7 bases fitting TRBD1. Germline values: CDR1 LGHNA, CDR2 YNFKEQ. J gave up 1 base and V 0 bases, and 5 bases lay outside the gene matches. CDR3 length equals 16 residues. CDR3 nucleotides: TGTGCCAGCAGCCAAGAATACAGGGGCCCGAACACTGAAGCTTTCTTT. As protein: CASSQEYRGPNTEAFF.

CDR3 residues: CASSQDVALATEQFF. The DNA of the CDR3 is TGTGCCAGCAGCCAAGACGTGGCCCTAGCTACTGAGCAGTTCTTC. The chain recombines TRBV4-2 with TRBJ2-1; D is perhaps TRBD2 (5 bases). The germline V and J ends were trimmed by 0 bases and 9 bases, with 15 bases remaining between them. The CDR3 is 15 amino acids. The germline gives CDR1 LGHNA, CDR2 YNFKEQ.

The chain carries TRBV19 and TRBJ2-2; 8 bases are shared with TRBD2. Germline CDR1 and CDR2: LNHDA and SQIVND (reference sequence). V dropped 8 bases and J dropped 7; count of bases not matched to a gene: 12. The length of the CDR3 is 15 residues. The chain's CDR3 is CASQGRGAGDGELFF. The CDR3 nucleotides read TGTGCCAGTCAAGGGCGGGGGGCCGGGGACGGGGAGCTGTTTTTT. The whole variable domain, filled in from reference TRBV19 and TRBJ2-2, reads DGGITQSPKYLFRKEGQNVTLSCEQNLNHDAMYWYRQDPGQGLRLIYYSQIVNDFQKGDIAEGYSVSREKKESFPLTVTSAQKNPTAFYLCASQGRGAGDGELFFGEGSRLTVL.

The chain employs TRBV7-2 and TRBJ2-3; D might be TRBD2 (5 bases). The CDR3 sequence is 13 residues long. Germline-derived CDR1 and CDR2 are SGHTA and FQGNSA. The ends were cut back, 3 bases at V and 4 bases at J, with 8 bases in the middle. CDR3 amino acids: CASSFDGADTQYF. CDR3 DNA sequence: TGTGCCAGCAGCTTCGACGGGGCAGATACGCAGTATTTT.

The chain links TRBV14 to TRBJ2-7; 7 bases line up with TRBD2. The CDR3 covers 13 residues. The germline V gene has CDR1 SGHDN and CDR2 FVKESK. J lost 3 bases, V lost 5 bases, and 4 bases had no gene match. CDR3 region: CASSLGGNYEQYF. The CDR3 nucleotides are TGTGCCAGCAGCTTGGGAGGGAACTACGAGCAGTACTTC.

The chain uses TRBV7-3 and TRBJ2-2; no clear D gene. Trimming cost V 5 bases and J 4 bases, with 11 bases left between them. Germline V lookup: CDR1 SGHTA, CDR2 FQGTGA. The CDR3 totals 14 residues. CDR3 DNA sequence: TGTGCCAGCAGCCCACGTCGCGCCACCGGGGAGCTGTTTTTT. Encoded protein: CASSPRRATGELFF. The full variable domain, in which reference TRBV7-3 and TRBJ2-2 provide the parts outside the CDR3, is GAGVSQTPSNKVTEKGKYVELRCDPISGHTALYWYRQSLGQGPEFLIYFQGTGAADDSGLPNDRFFAVRPEGSVSTLKIQRTERGDSAVYLCASSPRRATGELFFGEGSRLTVL.

V gene TRBV2 combines with J gene TRBJ1-2; D not resolved. V gave up 0 bases and J gave up 8 bases, with 13 bases separating them. In germline, CDR1 is SNHLY, CDR2 FYNNEI. This CDR3 comprises 14 residues. The CDR3 here is CASSEATGLGGYTF. The CDR3 region has the DNA TGTGCCAGCAGTGAAGCGACGGGTCTCGGGGGCTACACCTTC.

This chain links TRBV5-4 with TRBJ2-3, with 10 bases fitting TRBD1. The CDR3 totals 16 residues. Per germline, CDR1 SGHNT and CDR2 YYREEE (reference sequence). The V and J ends lost 4 bases and 4 bases, in that order; junction bases with no gene match: 9. The CDR3 DNA follows: TGTGCCAGCAGCACAGACAGGACAGGGGGTCCAGATACGCAGTATTTT. This gives the protein CASSTDRTGGPDTQYF.

This rearrangement joins TRBV7-2 to TRBJ2-7, with 8 nucleotides matching TRBD2. The germline V gene encodes CDR1 SGHTA and CDR2 FQGNSA. This CDR3 has 15 amino acids. J gave up 0 bases and V 5 bases, and 6 bases lay outside the gene matches. Here the CDR3 DNA reads TGTGCCAGCAGCGAAATTAGCGGGGCCTCCTACGAGCAGTACTTC. Translation: CASSEISGASYEQYF. Variable domain in full (rest from reference TRBV7-2 and TRBJ2-7): GAGVSQSPSNKVTEKGKDVELRCDPISGHTALYWYRQSLGQGLEFLIYFQGNSAPDKSGLPSDRFSAERTGGSVSTLTIQRTQQEDSAVYLCASSEISGASYEQYFGPGTRLTVT.

This chain connects TRBV6-4 to TRBJ2-1; possibly TRBD1 for D (6 bases). Deletions cut 5 bases from V and 1 base from J, with 18 bases between. The CDR3 spans 17 residues. Germline V gene data show CDR1 as MRHNA and CDR2 as SNTAGT. The CDR3 sequence is CASSPGVGLPSYNEQFF. Here the CDR3 DNA reads TGTGCCAGCAGTCCAGGGGTGGGTCTCCCGTCCTACAATGAGCAGTTCTTC.

This chain connects TRBV6-5 to TRBJ1-1; TRBD1 matches at 7 bases. J was trimmed by 1 base and V by 6 bases; bases with no gene match: 5. Germline loops: CDR1 MNHEY, CDR2 SVGAGI. This CDR3 comprises 14 residues. Written as DNA, the CDR3 is TGTGCCAGCAGCTGGAGGGGGCGGAACACTGAAGCTTTCTTT. Translating gives CASSWRGRNTEAFF.

The V gene is TRBV27, the J gene TRBJ2-7; D may be TRBD1 (6 bases). From germline, CDR1 is MNHEY and CDR2 SMNVEV (reference sequence). The CDR3 length is 13 residues. The ends were cut back, 6 bases at V and 3 bases at J, with 12 bases in the middle. CDR3 DNA: TGTGCCAGCAGCCTCGGGACAATCTACGAGCAGTACTTC. Its translation is CASSLGTIYEQYF.

The chain joins TRBV10-1 to TRBJ2-7; D may be TRBD2 (5 bases). CDR1 is WNHNN, CDR2 SYGVQD, per germline (reference sequence). Trimming removed 2 bases at V and 6 bases at J, with 17 bases between. The CDR3 consists of 15 residues. CDR3 sequence: CASSEVGNPVAEQYF. The CDR3 region has the DNA TGCGCCAGCAGTGAGGTCGGGAATCCGGTGGCCGAGCAGTACTTC.

This clone was seen only a few times. The junction departs from the called germline gene at one end, perhaps through a read error. This chain links TRBV27 with TRBJ1-6, with a possible D match to TRBD1 (6 bases). CDR1 MNHEY and CDR2 SMNVEV come from the germline V gene (reference sequence). This CDR3 comprises 15 residues. The CDR3 DNA reads as TGTGGCAGCAGATCAGGGGTCTCCTATAATTCACCCCTCCACTTT. Translation: CGSRSGVSYNSPLHF.

The V gene is TRBV5-1, the J gene TRBJ1-1; TRBD1 is a possible D gene (6 bases). In germline, CDR1 is SGHRS, CDR2 YFSETQ. Trimming took off 0 bases at V and 4 bases at J, with 19 bases between the two ends. The CDR3 totals 17 residues. CDR3 coding DNA: TGCGCCAGCAGCTTGGCCGGCGGGAACAGGGAGGGCACTGAAGCTTTCTTT. Protein: CASSLAGGNREGTEAFF.

Written as DNA, the CDR3 is TGTGCCAGCAGTTACACGGTGAGAGAGACCCAGTACTTC. This sequence encodes CASSYTVRETQYF. This chain links TRBV6-5 with TRBJ2-5; D unclear. The length of the CDR3 is 13 residues. CDR1 and CDR2 (germline): MNHEY, SVGAGI. Deletions cut 2 bases from V and 4 bases from J, with 8 bases between.

Concerning this clone itself: This specimen includes other DNA sequences encoding the same CDR3. The chain recombines TRBV2 with TRBJ1-5; D is unclear. The CDR3 has 12 amino acids. V was shortened by 4 bases and J by 6 bases, with 7 bases between the two germline ends. Germline V gives CDR1 SNHLY, CDR2 FYNNEI. The CDR3 reads CASSVGGQPQHF. The CDR3 DNA reads as TGTGCCAGCAGTGTAGGAGGTCAGCCCCAGCATTTT.

The chain joins TRBV7-8 to TRBJ1-4; weak D call: TRBD1 (5 bases). This CDR3 is built from 17 residues. The ends were cut back, 5 bases at V and 7 bases at J, with 23 bases in the middle. Germline CDR1 SGHVS, CDR2 FQNEAQ. The CDR3 region is CASSRPREGSDSEKLFF. In DNA form, the CDR3 reads TGTGCCAGCAGCCGCCCGCGGGAGGGGTCGGATAGTGAAAAACTGTTTTTT.

The rearrangement joins TRBV6-1 to TRBJ2-5, with TRBD2 matching over 9 bases. Germline assignment: CDR1 MNHNS and CDR2 SASEGT. The CDR3 contains 17 residues. J was trimmed by 4 bases and V by 3 bases; bases with no gene match: 12. This CDR3 reads CASSDGSGGHLGETQYF. CDR3 nucleotide sequence: TGTGCCAGCAGTGACGGTAGCGGGGGCCACCTCGGAGAGACCCAGTACTTC.